Given below is one T cell receptor beta chain in context. In this sample, this clone turned up a few times. Which antigen it targets is not known. No base quality values were provided; no much bigger clone lies one nucleotide off. This sample was included in a study of blood T cell repertoires in COVID-19 (TCRdb year 2020). Background on the whole study: The collaborator samples originated in the United States, Italy and Spain and spanned the acute and convalescent phases of COVID-19. The prospective study material was composed of cDNA or gDNA derived from T cells, B-cell-depleted T cells, or PBMCs. Subjects who had been exposed to COVID-19, were actively infected with it, or had recovered from it provided the deeply sampled blood TCRbeta repertoires that made up the dataset. The repertoires were released in a freely available public database meant as a resource for research on the immune response to SARS-CoV-2. The samples were drawn from the first 160 participants of the ongoing ImmuneRACE study and from 950 to 1,500 subjects provided by 6 global collaborators. A de-identified subject ID, COVID-19 status, age in years and sex were almost always included in the sample metadata. Where available, HLA class I and class II types were obtained from metadata supplied by the sample provider rather than from assay-based typing.

TCRbeta CDR3 regions were amplified from genomic DNA using the immunoSEQ Assay, a bias-controlled multiplex PCR. As for the authors' bioinformatics: The number of nucleated cells in each sample was estimated from the amplification of reference gene primers within the assay. Sequence reads were collapsed and filtered to measure the absolute abundance of every unique TCRbeta CDR3 rearrangement. For each sample, productive Simpson clonality was calculated as the square root of Simpson's diversity index across productive rearrangements. TCRdb retrieved this table from immuneACCESS and kept in-frame rearrangements only. Not all clones are present; in checked studies, unresolved V genes account for under half, and no reason is known for the remainder. The DNA gave D and trimming, while V, J and clone size come from that table. The sample has under 200,000 clones on record, approximately 79% of them singletons. Less than 3% of the sample is held by the ten biggest clonotypes.

The cysteine opens and the phenylalanine closes a CDR3 of 14 amino acids. Left in the record is the CDR3 DNA by itself, 42 bases read in frame from the first base. CDR1 and CDR2 were assigned from the germline V gene as SGHTA and FQGTGA. V trim: 5 bases; J trim: 5 bases; unmatched bases: 5. Whole blood was collected in K2EDTA tubes by collaborating institutions according to the institutions' own protocols. Collaborator samples were shipped for TCRbeta analysis as frozen whole blood, isolated PBMCs, or DNA extracted from either sample type. General study outcomes and caveats: How much clinical and demographic metadata was included differed by source and by participant, and the metadata was provided uncurated.

The sample comprised peripheral blood. The TCR originated in a woman older than 75 with acute or convalescent COVID-19. The chain joins TRBV7-3 to TRBJ2-1, with 8 bases in between that match TRBD1. The DNA sequence reads TGTGCCAGCAGCGTAAGACAGGGGAACAATGAGCAGTTCTTC. Translation gives CASSVRQGNNEQFF. Supplemented by the reference TRBV7-3 and TRBJ2-1 proteins around the CDR3, the complete variable domain is GAGVSQTPSNKVTEKGKYVELRCDPISGHTALYWYRQSLGQGPEFLIYFQGTGAADDSGLPNDRFFAVRPEGSVSTLKIQRTERGDSAVYLCASSVRQGNNEQFFGPGTRLTVL.